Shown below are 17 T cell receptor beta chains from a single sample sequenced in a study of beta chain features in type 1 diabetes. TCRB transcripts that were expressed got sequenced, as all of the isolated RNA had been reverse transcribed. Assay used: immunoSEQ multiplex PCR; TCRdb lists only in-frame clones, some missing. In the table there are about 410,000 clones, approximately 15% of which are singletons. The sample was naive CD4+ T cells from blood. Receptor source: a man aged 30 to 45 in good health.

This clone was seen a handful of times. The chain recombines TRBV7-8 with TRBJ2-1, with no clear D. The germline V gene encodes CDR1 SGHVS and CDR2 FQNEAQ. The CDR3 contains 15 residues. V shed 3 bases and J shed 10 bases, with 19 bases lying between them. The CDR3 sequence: CASSFRSPVDHEQFF. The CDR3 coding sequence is TGTGCCAGCAGCTTCAGATCCCCGGTAGATCACGAGCAGTTCTTC.

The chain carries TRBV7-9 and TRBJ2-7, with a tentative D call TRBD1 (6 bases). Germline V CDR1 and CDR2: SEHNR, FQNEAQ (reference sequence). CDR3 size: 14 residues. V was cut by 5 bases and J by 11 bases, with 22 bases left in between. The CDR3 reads CASSPSRDMFEEYV. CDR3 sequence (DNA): TGTGCCAGCAGCCCGTCCCGGGACATGTTTGAGGAGTACGTC.

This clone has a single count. The CDR3 DNA reads as TGTGCCAGCATCCCAGGGTGGACCGGGGAGCTGTTTTTT. The encoded protein is CASIPGWTGELFF. V and J are TRBV7-9 and TRBJ2-2, with D tentatively TRBD1 (5 bases). The germline V and J ends were trimmed by 7 bases and 5 bases, with 11 bases remaining between them. CDR1 is SEHNR, CDR2 FQNEAQ, per germline (reference sequence). CDR3 length: 13 residues.

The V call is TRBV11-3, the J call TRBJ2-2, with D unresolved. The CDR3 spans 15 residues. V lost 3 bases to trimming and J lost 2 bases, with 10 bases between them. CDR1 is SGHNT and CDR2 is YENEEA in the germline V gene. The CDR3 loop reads CASSFPGSNTGELFF. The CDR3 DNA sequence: TGTGCCAGCAGCTTCCCGGGCAGTAACACCGGGGAGCTGTTTTTT.

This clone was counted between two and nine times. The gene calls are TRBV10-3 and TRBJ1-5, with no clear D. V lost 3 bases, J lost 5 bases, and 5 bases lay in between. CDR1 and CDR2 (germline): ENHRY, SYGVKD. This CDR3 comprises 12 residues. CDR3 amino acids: CAISEFYQPQHF. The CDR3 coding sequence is TGTGCCATCAGTGAATTTTATCAGCCCCAGCATTTT.

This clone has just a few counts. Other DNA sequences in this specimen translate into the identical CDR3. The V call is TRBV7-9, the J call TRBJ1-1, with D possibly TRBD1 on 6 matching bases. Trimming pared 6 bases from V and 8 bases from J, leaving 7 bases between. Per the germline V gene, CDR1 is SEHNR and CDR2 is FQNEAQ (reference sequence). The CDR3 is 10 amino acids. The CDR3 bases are TGTGCCAGCAGGGGGACAGAAGCTTTCTTT. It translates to CASRGTEAFF.

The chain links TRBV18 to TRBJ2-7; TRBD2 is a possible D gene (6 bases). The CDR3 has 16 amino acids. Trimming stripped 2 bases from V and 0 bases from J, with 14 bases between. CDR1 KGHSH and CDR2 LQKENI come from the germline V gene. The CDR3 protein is CASSPGTGRSSYEQYV. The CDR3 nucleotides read TGTGCCAGCTCACCAGGCACGGGGAGGAGCTCCTACGAGCAGTACGTC.

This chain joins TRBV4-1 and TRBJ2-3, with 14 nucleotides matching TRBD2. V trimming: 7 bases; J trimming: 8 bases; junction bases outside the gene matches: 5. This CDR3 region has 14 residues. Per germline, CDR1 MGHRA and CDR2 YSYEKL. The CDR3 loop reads CASKTSGGESTQYF. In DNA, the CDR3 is TGCGCCAGCAAGACTAGCGGGGGGGAGAGTACGCAGTATTTT.

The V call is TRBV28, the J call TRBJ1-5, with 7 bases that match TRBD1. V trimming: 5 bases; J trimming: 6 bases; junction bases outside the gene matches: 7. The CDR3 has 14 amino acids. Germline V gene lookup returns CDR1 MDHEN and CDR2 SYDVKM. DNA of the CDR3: TGTGCCAGCAGTGAGACAGGGACGGTTCAGCCCCAGCATTTT. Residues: CASSETGTVQPQHF.

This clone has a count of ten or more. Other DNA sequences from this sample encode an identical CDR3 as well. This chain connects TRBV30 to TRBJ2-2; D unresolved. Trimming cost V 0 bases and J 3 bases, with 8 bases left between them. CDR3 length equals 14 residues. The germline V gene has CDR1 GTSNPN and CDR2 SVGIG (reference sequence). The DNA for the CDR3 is TGTGCCTGGAGTGTACGACCGGACACCGGGGAGCTGTTTTTT. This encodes CAWSVRPDTGELFF.

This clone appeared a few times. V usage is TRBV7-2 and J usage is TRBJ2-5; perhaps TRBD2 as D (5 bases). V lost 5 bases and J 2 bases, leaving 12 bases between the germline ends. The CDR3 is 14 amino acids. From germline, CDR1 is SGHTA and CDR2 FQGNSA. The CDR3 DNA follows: TGTGCCAGCAGCCGGGGTCGACGGCAAGAGACCCAGTACTTC. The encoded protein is CASSRGRRQETQYF.

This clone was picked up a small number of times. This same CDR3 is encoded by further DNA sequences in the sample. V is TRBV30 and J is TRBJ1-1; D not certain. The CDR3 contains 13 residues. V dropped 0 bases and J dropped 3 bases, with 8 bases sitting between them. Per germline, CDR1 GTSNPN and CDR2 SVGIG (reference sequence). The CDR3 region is CAWSVRRDTEAFF. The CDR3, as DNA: TGTGCCTGGAGTGTACGGAGGGACACTGAAGCTTTCTTT.

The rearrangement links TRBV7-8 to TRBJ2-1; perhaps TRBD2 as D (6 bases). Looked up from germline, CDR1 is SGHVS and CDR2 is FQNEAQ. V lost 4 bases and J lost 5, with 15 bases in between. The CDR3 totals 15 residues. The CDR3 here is CASSSGLPPNNEQFF. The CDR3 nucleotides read TGTGCCAGCAGCTCGGGACTTCCCCCGAACAATGAGCAGTTCTTC.

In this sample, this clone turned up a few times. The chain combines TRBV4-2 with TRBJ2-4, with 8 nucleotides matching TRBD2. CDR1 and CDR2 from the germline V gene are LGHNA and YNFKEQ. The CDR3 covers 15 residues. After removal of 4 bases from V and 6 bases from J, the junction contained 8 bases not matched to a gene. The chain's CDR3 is CASSREVLAANIQYF. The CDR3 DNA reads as TGTGCCAGCAGCCGGGAAGTACTAGCGGCAAACATTCAGTACTTC.

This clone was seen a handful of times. The CDR3 loop is CASSPLWGADSPLHF. The CDR3 nucleotides are TGTGCCAGCAGCCCTCTTTGGGGGGCGGATTCACCCCTCCACTTT. The rearrangement joins TRBV7-2 to TRBJ1-6; possibly TRBD1 for D (6 bases). CDR1 is SGHTA and CDR2 is FQGNSA in the germline V gene. V lost 5 bases and J 8 bases, leaving 16 bases between the germline ends. There are 15 residues in the CDR3.

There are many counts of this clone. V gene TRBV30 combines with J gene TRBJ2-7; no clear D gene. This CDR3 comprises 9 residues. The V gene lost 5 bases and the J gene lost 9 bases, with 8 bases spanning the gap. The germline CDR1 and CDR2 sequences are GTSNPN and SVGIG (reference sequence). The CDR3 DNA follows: TGTGCCTGGCCAAATGCGCAGTACGTC. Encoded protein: CAWPNAQYV.

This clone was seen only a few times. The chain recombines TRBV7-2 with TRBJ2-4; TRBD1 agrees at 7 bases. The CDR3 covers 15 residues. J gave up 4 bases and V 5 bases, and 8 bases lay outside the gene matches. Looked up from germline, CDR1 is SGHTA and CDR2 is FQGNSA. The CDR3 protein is CASSTGDSRKNIQYF. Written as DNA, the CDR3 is TGTGCCAGCAGCACCGGGGACAGTCGAAAAAACATTCAGTACTTC.